Listed below are T cell receptor beta chains from one sample, sequenced in a study of blood T cell repertoires in COVID-19. TCRdb's copy holds only in-frame clones and misses some; the assay was immunoSEQ multiplex PCR. This table has some 700,000 clones, approximately 90% appearing once. The material sequenced was peripheral blood. These TCRs come from a woman between 18 and 29 years old with acute or convalescent COVID-19. Each CDR3 is given with its conserved first and last residue. A D gene is named only where the DNA matches it firmly.

TRBV7-2	TRBJ2-7	NA	TGTGCCAGCAGCTTAGAAGATTTAGGGGGTTACGAGCAGTACTTC	CASSLEDLGGYEQYF
TRBV11-2	TRBJ2-7	NA	TGTGCCAGCAGCGTTCAGGGGTGGTACGAGCAGTACTTC	CASSVQGWYEQYF
TRBV6-4	TRBJ1-2	NA	TGTGCCAGCAGTGAAGGCACGGAGAACTATGGCTACACCTTC	CASSEGTENYGYTF
TRBV14	TRBJ1-4	NA	TGTGCCAGCAGCCAATCACGACCAGGGGTTTACGAAAAACTGTTTTTT	CASSQSRPGVYEKLFF
TRBV23-1	TRBJ1-1	NA	TGCGCCAGCAGTCTGGAGGTGAACACTGAAGCTTTCTTT	CASSLEVNTEAFF
TRBV5-1	TRBJ1-1	TRBD1	TGCGCCAGCAGCGGGACAGGGTATGGTGAAGCTTTCTTT	CASSGTGYGEAFF
TRBV11-2	TRBJ2-7	TRBD1	TGTGCCAGCAGCCCTCGACAGGGGGAGGGCGAGCAGTACTTC	CASSPRQGEGEQYF
TRBV2	TRBJ1-1	TRBD1	TGTGCCAGCGACGGAAGGGGACAGGAGAACACTGAAGCTTTCTTT	CASDGRGQENTEAFF
TRBV9	TRBJ1-6	NA	TGTGCCAGCAGCGTGCAGCCGGGACTTAATAATTCACCCCTCCACTTT	CASSVQPGLNNSPLHF
TRBV11-2	TRBJ1-1	TRBD1	TGTGCCAGCAGCCCTTACAGGGGGCAGGGCACTGAAGCTTTCTTT	CASSPYRGQGTEAFF